The 17 T cell receptor beta chains listed next were all sequenced from one sample in a study of CD8 T cells in ankylosing spondylitis. MiXCR was run by TCRdb on the 5' RACE reads, yielding one entry per CDR3 protein. The sample shows about 360,000 distinct CDR3 sequences, 20% to 25% of them seen only once. Sequenced sample: blood, either unsorted or a sorted T cell fraction (not recorded which). These receptors were taken from a male donor with ankylosing spondylitis or in good health (not recorded which).

J is TRBJ2-1 and V is TRBV13; D call uncertain. V was shortened by 2 bases and J by 9 bases, with 17 bases between the two germline ends. The CDR3 runs to 15 residues. Germline CDR1 PRHDT, CDR2 FYEKMQ (reference sequence). In nucleotides, the CDR3 is TGTGCCAGCAGCTTACGAGGCCCGGCCATGGGTGAGCAGTTCTTC. Translated: CASSLRGPAMGEQFF.

V is TRBV11-2 and J is TRBJ2-3; D is uncertain. Trimming left V 1 base short and J 2 bases short, with 13 bases between. CDR1 is SGHAT, CDR2 FQNNGV, per germline. The CDR3 covers 16 residues. Written as DNA, the CDR3 is TGTGCCAGCAGCTTAGCGCCGCAGCGATACACAGATACGCAGTATTTT. It is translated as CASSLAPQRYTDTQYF.

This clonotype was picked up many times. A junction boundary mismatches the germline segment, possibly from a read error. The chain is built from TRBV10-2 and TRBJ2-1; D is uncertain. CDR1 and CDR2 from the germline V gene are WSHSY and SAAADI. The CDR3 extends over 12 amino acids. DNA for the CDR3: TGCGCCAGCGCATATAGCTACGATGAGCAGTTCTTC. It translates to CASAYSYDEQFF.

J is TRBJ2-3 and V is TRBV4-1; 7 bases map to TRBD1. Per the germline V gene, CDR1 is MGHRA and CDR2 is YSYEKL. The CDR3 extends over 13 amino acids. Trimming removed 4 bases from V and 7 bases from J; junction bases left unmatched: 5. As DNA, the CDR3 is TGCGCCAGCAGCCTAGCGACAGGGTATACGCAGTATTTT. Its protein product is CASSLATGYTQYF.

The chain uses TRBV7-9 and TRBJ2-1, with 7 bases fitting TRBD2. J was trimmed by 0 bases and V by 2 bases; bases with no gene match: 4. CDR3 size: 16 residues. Germline V gene lookup returns CDR1 SEHNR and CDR2 FQNEAQ (reference sequence). Written as DNA, the CDR3 is TGTGCCAGCAGCTTATGGGTAGCGGGCTCCTACAATGAGCAGTTCTTC. It specifies CASSLWVAGSYNEQFF.

The sample holds a few counts of this clonotype. This chain uses TRBV12-3 or TRBV12-4 with TRBJ2-1, with D perhaps matching TRBD1 (5 bases). The CDR3 covers 12 residues. V was pared by 5 bases and J by 7 bases, with 9 bases between. CDR3 sequence (DNA): TGTGCCAGCAGTATCAGGGTTAATGAGCAGTTCTTC. This encodes CASSIRVNEQFF.

This rearrangement joins TRBV7-9 to TRBJ2-5, with no clear D. Germline V CDR1 and CDR2: SEHNR, FQNEAQ (reference sequence). The CDR3 is 12 amino acids. The germline V and J ends were trimmed by 7 bases and 5 bases, with 11 bases remaining between them. The CDR3 DNA follows: TGTGCCAGCACACCGGTCGGGGAGACCCAGTACTTC. Translated: CASTPVGETQYF.

The rearrangement uses TRBV29-1 and TRBJ2-7; 9 positions agree with TRBD1. The junction had 7 bases not matched to a gene; V was cut back by 7 bases and J by 6 bases. The germline CDR1 and CDR2 sequences are SQVTM and ANQGSEA. The CDR3 is made up of 12 amino acids. The CDR3 DNA sequence: TGCAGCGCAACGGGACAGGGTGGCGAGCAGTACTTC. The encoded protein is CSATGQGGEQYF.

The V call is TRBV4-1, the J call TRBJ2-3; D uncertain. V lost 4 bases, J lost 2 bases, and 16 bases lay in between. CDR3 length equals 16 residues. CDR1 is MGHRA, CDR2 YSYEKL, per germline. CDR3 coding DNA: TGCGCCAGCAGCCTTCTCCTGGGCCGTTACACAGATACGCAGTATTTT. Amino acid sequence: CASSLLLGRYTDTQYF.

This clonotype was recorded only once. This chain joins TRBV7-8 and TRBJ2-5, with 9 bases aligning to TRBD1. Unmatched junction bases numbered 10, after V lost 5 bases and J lost 0 bases. This CDR3 is 17 amino acids long. Germline CDR1 reads SGHVS; CDR2 reads FQNEAQ. CDR3 sequence: CASSEGQGASYQETQYF. The DNA of the CDR3 is TGTGCCAGCAGCGAGGGACAGGGAGCCTCGTACCAAGAGACCCAGTACTTC.

The chain couples TRBV12-3 or TRBV12-4 to TRBJ2-7; TRBD1 might be the D (6 bases). Trimming cost V 2 bases and J 5 bases, with 13 bases left between them. This CDR3 has 14 amino acids. CDR3 DNA sequence: TGTGCCAGCAGTTTAAGGGGGATAAGCCACGAGCAGTACTTC. Translated, it gives CASSLRGISHEQYF.

The gene calls are TRBV30 and TRBJ1-2; D may be TRBD1 (6 bases). CDR1 and CDR2 from the germline V gene are GTSNPN and SVGIG (reference sequence). V lost 3 bases and J 6 bases, leaving 14 bases between the germline ends. The CDR3 extends over 13 amino acids. CDR3 DNA: TGTGCCTGGAGCGCGACAGGCGGGGATGGCTACACCTTC. Translation gives CAWSATGGDGYTF.

This clonotype was seen a few times. The chain has TRBV29-1 and TRBJ2-7; possibly TRBD1 for D (6 bases). V lost 3 bases and J lost 2, with 8 bases in between. Germline V lookup: CDR1 SQVTM, CDR2 ANQGSEA. The CDR3 contains 12 residues. CDR3 coding DNA: TGCAGCGTTGAGGGGGCCACCTACGAGCAGTACTTC. Its protein is CSVEGATYEQYF.

This sequence joins TRBV15 and TRBJ2-3, with D possibly matching TRBD2 (5 bases). From germline, CDR1 is LNHNV and CDR2 YYDKDF (reference sequence). This CDR3 region has 16 residues. Deletions cut 3 bases from V and 4 bases from J, with 17 bases between. CDR3 protein: CATSSERVPAADTQYF. The CDR3 DNA follows: TGTGCCACCAGCAGCGAAAGGGTCCCAGCGGCAGATACGCAGTATTTT.

This clonotype occurred a few times. The J gene is TRBJ2-6, the V gene TRBV20-1, with a weak D call TRBD1 (5 bases). CDR1 and CDR2 (germline): DFQATT, SNEGSKA (reference sequence). Trimming left V 0 bases short and J 1 base short, with 16 bases between. The CDR3 covers 18 residues. Here the CDR3 DNA reads TGCAGTGCTAGAGATTTGACAGATACATTGTCTGGGGCCAACGTCCTGACTTTC. It translates to CSARDLTDTLSGANVLTF.

The chain uses TRBV29-1 and TRBJ2-2, with TRBD2 as a possible D gene (6 bases). The length of the CDR3 is 12 residues. Germline CDR1 is SQVTM and CDR2 is ANQGSEA. Trimming took 3 bases from V and 5 from J, leaving 7 bases between them. CDR3 in DNA: TGCAGCGTTGATGGAGGGACCGGGGAGCTGTTTTTT. This sequence encodes CSVDGGTGELFF.

V is TRBV29-1 and J is TRBJ2-1; TRBD2 matches 12 bases. The germline V gene encodes CDR1 SQVTM and CDR2 ANQGSEA. This CDR3 region has 13 residues. The ends lost 7 bases at V and 7 bases at J; junction bases unmatched: 5. The CDR3 nucleotides are TGCAGCGCTAGCGGGGGGGCAGGGAATGAGCAGTTCTTC. Its translation: CSASGGAGNEQFF.